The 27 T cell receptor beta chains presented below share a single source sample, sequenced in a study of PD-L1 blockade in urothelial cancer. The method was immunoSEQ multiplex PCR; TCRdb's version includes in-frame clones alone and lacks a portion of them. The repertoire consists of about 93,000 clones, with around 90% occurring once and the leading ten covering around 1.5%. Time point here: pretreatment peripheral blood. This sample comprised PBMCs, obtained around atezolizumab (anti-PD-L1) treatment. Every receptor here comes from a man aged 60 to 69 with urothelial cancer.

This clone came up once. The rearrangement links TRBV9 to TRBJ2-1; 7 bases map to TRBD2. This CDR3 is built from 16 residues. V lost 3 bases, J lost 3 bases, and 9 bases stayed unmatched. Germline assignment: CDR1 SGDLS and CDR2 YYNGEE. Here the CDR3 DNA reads TGTGCCAGCAGCGCTTCTCTAGCGGTTGTCTACAATGAGCAGTTCTTC. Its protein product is CASSASLAVVYNEQFF. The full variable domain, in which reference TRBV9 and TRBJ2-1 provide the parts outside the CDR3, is DSGVTQTPKHLITATGQRVTLRCSPRSGDLSVYWYQQSLDQGLQFLIQYYNGEERAKGNILERFSAQQFPDLHSELNLSSLELGDSALYFCASSASLAVVYNEQFFGPGTRLTVL.

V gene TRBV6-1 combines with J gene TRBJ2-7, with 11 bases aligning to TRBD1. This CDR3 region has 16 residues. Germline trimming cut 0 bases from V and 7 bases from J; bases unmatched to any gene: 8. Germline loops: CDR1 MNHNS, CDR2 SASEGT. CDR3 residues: CASSEASGQGAEEQYF. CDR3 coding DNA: TGTGCCAGCAGTGAAGCGTCCGGACAGGGGGCAGAAGAGCAGTACTTC.

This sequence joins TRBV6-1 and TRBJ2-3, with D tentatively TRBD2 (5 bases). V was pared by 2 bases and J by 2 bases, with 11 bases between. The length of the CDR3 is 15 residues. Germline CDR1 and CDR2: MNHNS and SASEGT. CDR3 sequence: CASSEQTSSTDTQYF. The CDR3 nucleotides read TGTGCCAGCAGTGAACAAACTAGTTCCACAGATACGCAGTATTTT.

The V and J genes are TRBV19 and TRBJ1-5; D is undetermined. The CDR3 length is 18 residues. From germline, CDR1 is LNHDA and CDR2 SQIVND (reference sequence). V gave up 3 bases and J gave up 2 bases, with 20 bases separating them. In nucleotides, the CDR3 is TGTGCCAGTAGTATTTTCGCGGGTACAGAGACGCGCAATCAGCCCCAGCATTTT. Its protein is CASSIFAGTETRNQPQHF.

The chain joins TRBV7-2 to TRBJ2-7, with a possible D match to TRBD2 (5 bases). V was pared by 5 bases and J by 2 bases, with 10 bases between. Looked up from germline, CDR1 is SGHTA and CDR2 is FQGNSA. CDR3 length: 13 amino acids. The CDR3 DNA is TGTGCCAGCAGCCGGGGTTTGCCCTACGAGCAGTACTTC. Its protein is CASSRGLPYEQYF.

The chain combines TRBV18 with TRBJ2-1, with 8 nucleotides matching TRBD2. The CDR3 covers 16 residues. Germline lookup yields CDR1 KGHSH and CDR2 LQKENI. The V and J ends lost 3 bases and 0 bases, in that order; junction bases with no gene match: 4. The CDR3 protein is CASSPGLGSSYNEQFF. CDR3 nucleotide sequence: TGTGCCAGCTCACCGGGACTAGGGTCCTCCTACAATGAGCAGTTCTTC. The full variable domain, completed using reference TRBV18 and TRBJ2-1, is NAGVMQNPRHLVRRRGQEARLRCSPMKGHSHVYWYRQLPEEGLKFMVYLQKENIIDESGMPKERFSAEFPKEGPSILRIQQVVRGDSAAYFCASSPGLGSSYNEQFFGPGTRLTVL.

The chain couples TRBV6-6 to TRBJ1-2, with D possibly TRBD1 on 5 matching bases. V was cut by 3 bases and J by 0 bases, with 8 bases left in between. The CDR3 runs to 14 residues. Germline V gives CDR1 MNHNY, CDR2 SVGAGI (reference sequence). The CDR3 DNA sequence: TGTGCCAGCAGTTATTCGGACACTAACTATGGCTACACCTTC. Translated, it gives CASSYSDTNYGYTF.

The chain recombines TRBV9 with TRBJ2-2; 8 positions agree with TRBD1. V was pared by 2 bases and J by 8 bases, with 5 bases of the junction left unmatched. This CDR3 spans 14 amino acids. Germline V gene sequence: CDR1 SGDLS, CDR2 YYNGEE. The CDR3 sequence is CASSVGQGPGELFF. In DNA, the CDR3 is TGTGCCAGCAGCGTCGGACAGGGCCCTGGGGAGCTGTTTTTT.

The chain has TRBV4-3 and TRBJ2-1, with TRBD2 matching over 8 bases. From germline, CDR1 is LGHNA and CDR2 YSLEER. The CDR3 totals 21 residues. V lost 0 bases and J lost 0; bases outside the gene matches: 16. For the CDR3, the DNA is TGCGCCAGCAGCCAAGAATATTCTAGCGGGCGGTTGGGGAGCTCCTACAATGAGCAGTTCTTC. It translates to CASSQEYSSGRLGSSYNEQFF.

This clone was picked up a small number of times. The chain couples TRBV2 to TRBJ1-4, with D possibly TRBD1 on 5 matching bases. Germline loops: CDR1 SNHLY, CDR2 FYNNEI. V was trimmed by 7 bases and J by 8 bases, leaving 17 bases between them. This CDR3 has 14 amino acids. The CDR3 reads CASTQGLGREKLFF. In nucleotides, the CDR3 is TGTGCCAGCACCCAGGGACTCGGCCGGGAAAAACTGTTTTTT.

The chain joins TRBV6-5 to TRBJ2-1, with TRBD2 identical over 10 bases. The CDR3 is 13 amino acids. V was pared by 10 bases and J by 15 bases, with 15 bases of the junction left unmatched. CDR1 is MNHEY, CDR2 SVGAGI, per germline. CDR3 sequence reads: CATHSSGRRYGFF. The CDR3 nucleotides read TGTGCCACCCACTCTAGCGGGAGACGTTATGGGTTCTTC.

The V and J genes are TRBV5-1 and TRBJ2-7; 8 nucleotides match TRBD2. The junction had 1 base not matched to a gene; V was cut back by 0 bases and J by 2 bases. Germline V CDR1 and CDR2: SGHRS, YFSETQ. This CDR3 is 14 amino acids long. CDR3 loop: CASSLGTSTYEQYF. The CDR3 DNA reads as TGCGCCAGCAGCTTGGGGACTAGCACCTACGAGCAGTACTTC. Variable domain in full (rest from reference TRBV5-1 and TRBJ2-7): KAGVTQTPRYLIKTRGQQVTLSCSPISGHRSVSWYQQTPGQGLQFLFEYFSETQRNKGNFPGRFSGRQFSNSRSEMNVSTLELGDSALYLCASSLGTSTYEQYFGPGTRLTVT.

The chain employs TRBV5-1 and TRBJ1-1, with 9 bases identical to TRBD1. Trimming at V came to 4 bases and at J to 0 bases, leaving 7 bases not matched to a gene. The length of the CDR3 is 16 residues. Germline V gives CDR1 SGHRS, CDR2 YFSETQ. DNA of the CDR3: TGCGCCAGCAGCATAGGGACAGGGAAGATGAACACTGAAGCTTTCTTT. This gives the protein CASSIGTGKMNTEAFF. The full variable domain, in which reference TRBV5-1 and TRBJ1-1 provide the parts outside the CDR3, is KAGVTQTPRYLIKTRGQQVTLSCSPISGHRSVSWYQQTPGQGLQFLFEYFSETQRNKGNFPGRFSGRQFSNSRSEMNVSTLELGDSALYLCASSIGTGKMNTEAFFGQGTRLTVV.

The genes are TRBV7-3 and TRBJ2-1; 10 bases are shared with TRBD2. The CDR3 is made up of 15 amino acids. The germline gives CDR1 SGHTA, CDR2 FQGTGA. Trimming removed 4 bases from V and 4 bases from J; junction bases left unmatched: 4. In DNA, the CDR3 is TGTGCCAGCAGCTCCGGGACTAGCGAGTACAATGAGCAGTTCTTC. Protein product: CASSSGTSEYNEQFF.

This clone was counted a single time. Here the CDR3 DNA reads TGTGCCAGCAGCTTGGGGGCGGACTACGAGCAGTACTTC. Translation gives CASSLGADYEQYF. This rearrangement joins TRBV7-9 to TRBJ2-7; D is possibly TRBD1 (6 bases). The CDR3 runs 13 residues. V lost 3 bases and J 3 bases, leaving 9 bases between the germline ends. The germline V gene has CDR1 SEHNR and CDR2 FQNEAQ (reference sequence).

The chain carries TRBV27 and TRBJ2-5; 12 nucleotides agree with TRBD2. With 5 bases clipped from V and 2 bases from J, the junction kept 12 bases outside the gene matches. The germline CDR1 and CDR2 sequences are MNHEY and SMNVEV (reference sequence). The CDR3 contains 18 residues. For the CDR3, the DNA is TGTGCCAGCAGTGTCGCTAGCGGGGGGGCCGGATGGCAAGAGACCCAGTACTTC. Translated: CASSVASGGAGWQETQYF.

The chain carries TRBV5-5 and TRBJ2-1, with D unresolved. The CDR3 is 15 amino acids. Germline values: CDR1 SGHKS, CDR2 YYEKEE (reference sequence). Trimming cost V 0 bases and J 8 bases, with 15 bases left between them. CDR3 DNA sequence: TGTGCCAGCAGCTTGGGCGGTACAAGCGCCCATGAGCAGTTCTTC. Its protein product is CASSLGGTSAHEQFF. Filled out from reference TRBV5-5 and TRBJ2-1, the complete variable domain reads DAGVTQSPTHLIKTRGQQVTLRCSPISGHKSVSWYQQVLGQGPQFIFQYYEKEERGRGNFPDRFSARQFPNYSSELNVNALLLGDSALYLCASSLGGTSAHEQFFGPGTRLTVL.

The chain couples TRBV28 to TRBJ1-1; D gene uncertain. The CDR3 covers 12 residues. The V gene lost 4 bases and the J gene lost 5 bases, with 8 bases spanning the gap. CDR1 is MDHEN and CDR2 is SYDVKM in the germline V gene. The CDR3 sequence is CASSSGGTEAFF. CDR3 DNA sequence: TGTGCCAGCAGTTCAGGTGGTACTGAAGCTTTCTTT. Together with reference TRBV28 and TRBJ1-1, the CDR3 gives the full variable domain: DVKVTQSSRYLVKRTGEKVFLECVQDMDHENMFWYRQDPGLGLRLIYFSYDVKMKEKGDIPEGYSVSREKKERFSLILESASTNQTSMYLCASSSGGTEAFFGQGTRLTVV.

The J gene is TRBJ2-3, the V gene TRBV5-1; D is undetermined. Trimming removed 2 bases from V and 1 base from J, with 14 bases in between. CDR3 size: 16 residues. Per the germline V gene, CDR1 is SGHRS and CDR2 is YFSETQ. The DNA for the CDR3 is TGCGCCAGCAGCTTTACGGATGGGCCGGGCACAGATACGCAGTATTTT. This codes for CASSFTDGPGTDTQYF.

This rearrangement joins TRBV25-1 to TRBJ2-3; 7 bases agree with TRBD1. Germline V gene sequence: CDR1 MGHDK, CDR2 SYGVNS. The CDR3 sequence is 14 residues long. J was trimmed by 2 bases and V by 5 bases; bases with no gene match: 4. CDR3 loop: CASSKGANTDTQYF. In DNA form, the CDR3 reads TGTGCCAGCAGTAAGGGGGCTAACACAGATACGCAGTATTTT.

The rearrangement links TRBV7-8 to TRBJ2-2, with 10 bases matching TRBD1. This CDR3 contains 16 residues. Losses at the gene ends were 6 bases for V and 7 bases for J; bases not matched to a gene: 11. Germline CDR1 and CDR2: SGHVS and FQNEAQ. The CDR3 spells CASREEWDRGFGELFF. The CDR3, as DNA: TGTGCCAGCAGGGAGGAATGGGACAGGGGTTTCGGGGAGCTGTTTTTT. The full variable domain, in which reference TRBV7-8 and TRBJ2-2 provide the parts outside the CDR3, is GAGVSQSPRYKVAKRGQDVALRCDPISGHVSLFWYQQALGQGPEFLTYFQNEAQLDKSGLPSDRFFAERPEGSVSTLKIQRTQQEDSAVYLCASREEWDRGFGELFFGEGSRLTVL.

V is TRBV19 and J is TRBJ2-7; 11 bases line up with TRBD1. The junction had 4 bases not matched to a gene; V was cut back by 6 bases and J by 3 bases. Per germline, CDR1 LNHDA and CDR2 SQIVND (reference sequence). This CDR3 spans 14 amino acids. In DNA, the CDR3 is TGTGCCAGTAGATCGGGACAGGGGGGCTACGAGCAGTACTTC. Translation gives CASRSGQGGYEQYF.

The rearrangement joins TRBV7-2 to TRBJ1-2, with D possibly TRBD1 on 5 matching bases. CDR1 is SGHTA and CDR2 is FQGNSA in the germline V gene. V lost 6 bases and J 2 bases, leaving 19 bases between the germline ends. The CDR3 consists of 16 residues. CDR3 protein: CASRAPMGGRNYGYTF. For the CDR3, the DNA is TGTGCCAGCAGAGCGCCGATGGGGGGTCGCAACTATGGCTACACCTTC.

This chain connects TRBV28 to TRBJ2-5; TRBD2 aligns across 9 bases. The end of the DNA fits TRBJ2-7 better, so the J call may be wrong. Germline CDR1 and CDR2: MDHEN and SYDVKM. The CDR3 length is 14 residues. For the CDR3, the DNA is TGTGCCAGCATTACTAGCGGGCCATCCTACGAGCAGTACTTC. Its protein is CASITSGPSYEQYF.

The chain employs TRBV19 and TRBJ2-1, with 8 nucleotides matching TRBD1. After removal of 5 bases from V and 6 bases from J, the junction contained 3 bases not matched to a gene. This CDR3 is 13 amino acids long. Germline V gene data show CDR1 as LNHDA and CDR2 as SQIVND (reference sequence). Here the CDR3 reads CASSLTGVNEQFF. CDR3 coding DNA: TGTGCCAGTAGTTTGACAGGGGTCAATGAGCAGTTCTTC. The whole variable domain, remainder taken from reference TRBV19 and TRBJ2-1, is DGGITQSPKYLFRKEGQNVTLSCEQNLNHDAMYWYRQDPGQGLRLIYYSQIVNDFQKGDIAEGYSVSREKKESFPLTVTSAQKNPTAFYLCASSLTGVNEQFFGPGTRLTVL.

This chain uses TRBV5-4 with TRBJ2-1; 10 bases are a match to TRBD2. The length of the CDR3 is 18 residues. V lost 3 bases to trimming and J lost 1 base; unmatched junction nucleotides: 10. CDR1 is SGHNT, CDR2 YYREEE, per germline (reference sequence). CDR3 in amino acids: CASSSGGSGRGSYNEQFF. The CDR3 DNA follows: TGTGCCAGCAGCTCCGGGGGAAGCGGGAGGGGGTCCTACAATGAGCAGTTCTTC.

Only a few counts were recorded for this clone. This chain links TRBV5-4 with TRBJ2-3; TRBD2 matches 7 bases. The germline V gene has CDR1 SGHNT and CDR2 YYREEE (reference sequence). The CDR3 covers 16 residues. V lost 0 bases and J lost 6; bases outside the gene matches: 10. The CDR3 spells CASSLGVLAGEDTQYF. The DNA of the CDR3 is TGTGCCAGCAGCTTGGGAGTTCTCGCGGGAGAGGATACGCAGTATTTT.